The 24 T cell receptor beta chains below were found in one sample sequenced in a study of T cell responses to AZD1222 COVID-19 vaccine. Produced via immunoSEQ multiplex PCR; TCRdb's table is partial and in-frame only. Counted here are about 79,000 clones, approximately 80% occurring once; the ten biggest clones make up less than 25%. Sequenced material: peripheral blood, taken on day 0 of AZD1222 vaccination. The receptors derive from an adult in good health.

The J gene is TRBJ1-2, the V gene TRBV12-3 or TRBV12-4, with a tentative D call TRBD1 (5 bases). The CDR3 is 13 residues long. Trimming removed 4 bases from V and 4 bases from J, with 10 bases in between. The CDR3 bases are TGTGCCAGCAGTTCAACCGGGACCTATGGCTACACCTTC. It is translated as CASSSTGTYGYTF.

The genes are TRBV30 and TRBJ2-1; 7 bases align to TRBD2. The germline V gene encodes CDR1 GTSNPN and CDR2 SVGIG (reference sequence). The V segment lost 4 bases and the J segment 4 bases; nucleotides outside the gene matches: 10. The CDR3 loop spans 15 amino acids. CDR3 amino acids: CAWTLSAGEYNEQFF. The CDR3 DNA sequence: TGTGCCTGGACTTTATCGGCGGGAGAGTACAATGAGCAGTTCTTC.

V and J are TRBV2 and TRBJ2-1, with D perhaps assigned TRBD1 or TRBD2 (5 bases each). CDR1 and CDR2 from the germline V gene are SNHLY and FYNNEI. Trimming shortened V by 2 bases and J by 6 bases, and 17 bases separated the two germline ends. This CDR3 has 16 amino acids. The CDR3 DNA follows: TGTGCCAGCAGTGAAACCGGGACCCCTAACTCCAATGAGCAGTTCTTC. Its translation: CASSETGTPNSNEQFF. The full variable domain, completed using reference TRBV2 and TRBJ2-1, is EPEVTQTPSHQVTQMGQEVILRCVPISNHLYFYWYRQILGQKVEFLVSFYNNEISEKSEIFDDQFSVERPDGSNFTLKIRSTKLEDSAMYFCASSETGTPNSNEQFFGPGTRLTVL.

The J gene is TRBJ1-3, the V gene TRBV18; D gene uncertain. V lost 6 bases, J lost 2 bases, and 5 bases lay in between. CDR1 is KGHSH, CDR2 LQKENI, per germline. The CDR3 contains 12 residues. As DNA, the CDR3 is TGTGCCAGCTCCATTGCTGGAAACACCATATATTTT. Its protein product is CASSIAGNTIYF.

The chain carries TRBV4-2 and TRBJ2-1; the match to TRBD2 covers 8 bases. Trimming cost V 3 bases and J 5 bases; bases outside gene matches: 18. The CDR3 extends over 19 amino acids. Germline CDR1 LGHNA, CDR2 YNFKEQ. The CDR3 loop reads CASSQIFGRGRGEDNEQFF. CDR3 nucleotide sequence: TGTGCCAGCAGCCAGATCTTCGGGAGGGGGAGAGGTGAGGACAATGAGCAGTTCTTC.

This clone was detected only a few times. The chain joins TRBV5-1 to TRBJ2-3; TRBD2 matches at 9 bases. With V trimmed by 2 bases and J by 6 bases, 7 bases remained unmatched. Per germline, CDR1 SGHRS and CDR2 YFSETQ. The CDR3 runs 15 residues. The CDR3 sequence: CASSFQAGGKDTQYF. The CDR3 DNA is TGCGCCAGCAGCTTCCAAGCGGGAGGAAAGGATACGCAGTATTTT. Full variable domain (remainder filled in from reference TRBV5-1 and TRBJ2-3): KAGVTQTPRYLIKTRGQQVTLSCSPISGHRSVSWYQQTPGQGLQFLFEYFSETQRNKGNFPGRFSGRQFSNSRSEMNVSTLELGDSALYLCASSFQAGGKDTQYFGPGTRLTVL.

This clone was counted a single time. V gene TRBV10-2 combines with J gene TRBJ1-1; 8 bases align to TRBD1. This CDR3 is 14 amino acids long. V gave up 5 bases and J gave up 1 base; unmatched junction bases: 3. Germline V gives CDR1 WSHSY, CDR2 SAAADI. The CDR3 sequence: CASSQGAGNTEAFF. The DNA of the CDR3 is TGCGCCAGCAGTCAGGGGGCTGGGAACACTGAAGCTTTCTTT.

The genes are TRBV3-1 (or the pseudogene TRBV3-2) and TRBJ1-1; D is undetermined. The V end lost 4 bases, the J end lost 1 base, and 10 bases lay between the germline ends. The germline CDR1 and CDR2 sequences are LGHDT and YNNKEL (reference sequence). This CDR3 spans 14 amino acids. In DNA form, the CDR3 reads TGTGCCAGCAGCCGCGGACGGAAGAACACTGAAGCTTTCTTT. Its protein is CASSRGRKNTEAFF.

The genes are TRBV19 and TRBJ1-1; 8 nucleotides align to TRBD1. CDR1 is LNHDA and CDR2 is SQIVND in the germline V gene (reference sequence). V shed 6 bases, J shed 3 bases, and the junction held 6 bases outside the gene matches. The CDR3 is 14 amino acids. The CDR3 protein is CASSSEQGDTEAFF. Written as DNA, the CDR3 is TGTGCCAGTAGCAGTGAACAGGGGGACACTGAAGCTTTCTTT.

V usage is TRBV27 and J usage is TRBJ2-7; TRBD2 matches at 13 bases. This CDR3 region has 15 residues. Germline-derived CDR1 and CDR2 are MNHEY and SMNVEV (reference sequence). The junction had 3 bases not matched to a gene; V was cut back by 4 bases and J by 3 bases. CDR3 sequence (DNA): TGTGCCAGCAGTTGGCGGACTAGCGGGAGCTACGAGCAGTACTTC. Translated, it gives CASSWRTSGSYEQYF.

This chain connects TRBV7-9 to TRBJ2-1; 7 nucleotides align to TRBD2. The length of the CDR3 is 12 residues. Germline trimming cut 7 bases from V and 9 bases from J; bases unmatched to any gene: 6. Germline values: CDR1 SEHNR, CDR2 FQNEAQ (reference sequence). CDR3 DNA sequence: TGTGCCAGCACCAGGGAGGGAGGTGAGCAGTTCTTC. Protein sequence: CASTREGGEQFF.

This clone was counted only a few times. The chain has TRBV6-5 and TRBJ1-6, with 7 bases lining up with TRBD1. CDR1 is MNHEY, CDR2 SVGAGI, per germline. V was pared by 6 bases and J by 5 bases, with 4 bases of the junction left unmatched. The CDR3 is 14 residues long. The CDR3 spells CASRIQGDNSPLHF. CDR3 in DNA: TGTGCCAGCAGAATCCAGGGGGATAATTCACCCCTCCACTTT.

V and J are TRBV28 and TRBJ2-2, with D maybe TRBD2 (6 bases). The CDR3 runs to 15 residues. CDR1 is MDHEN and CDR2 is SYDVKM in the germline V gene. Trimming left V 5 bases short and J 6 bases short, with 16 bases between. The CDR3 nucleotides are TGTGCCAGCAGTACTACTAGCTGGGGGGCCGGGGAGCTGTTTTTT. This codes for CASSTTSWGAGELFF.

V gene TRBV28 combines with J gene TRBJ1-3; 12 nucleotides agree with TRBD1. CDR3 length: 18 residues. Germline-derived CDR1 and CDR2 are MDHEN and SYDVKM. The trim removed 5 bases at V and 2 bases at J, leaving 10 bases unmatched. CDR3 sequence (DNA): TGTGCCAGCAGTCAAGAAACGGGACAGGGGGCAGCTGGAAACACCATATATTTT. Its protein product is CASSQETGQGAAGNTIYF. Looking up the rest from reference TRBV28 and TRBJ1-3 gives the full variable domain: DVKVTQSSRYLVKRTGEKVFLECVQDMDHENMFWYRQDPGLGLRLIYFSYDVKMKEKGDIPEGYSVSREKKERFSLILESASTNQTSMYLCASSQETGQGAAGNTIYFGEGSWLTVV.

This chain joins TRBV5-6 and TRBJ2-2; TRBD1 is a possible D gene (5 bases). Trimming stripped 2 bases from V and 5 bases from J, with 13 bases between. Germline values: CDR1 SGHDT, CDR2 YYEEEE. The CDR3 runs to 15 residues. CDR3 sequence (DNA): TGTGCCAGCAGCTTAGGGGTGGACAAAACCGGGGAGCTGTTTTTT. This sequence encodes CASSLGVDKTGELFF.

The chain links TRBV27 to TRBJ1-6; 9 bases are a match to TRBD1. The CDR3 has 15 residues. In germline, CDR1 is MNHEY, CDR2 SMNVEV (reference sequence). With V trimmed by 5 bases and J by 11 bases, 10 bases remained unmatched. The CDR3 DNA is TGTGCCAGCAGTGCCTCCGGGACAGGGCTTCCACCCCTCCACTTT. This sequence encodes CASSASGTGLPPLHF.

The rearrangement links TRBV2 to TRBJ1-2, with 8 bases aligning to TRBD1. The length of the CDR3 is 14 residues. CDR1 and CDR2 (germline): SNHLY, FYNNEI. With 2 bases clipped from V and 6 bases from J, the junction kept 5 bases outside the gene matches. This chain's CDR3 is CASSESRTGNGYTF. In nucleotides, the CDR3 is TGTGCCAGCAGTGAAAGCAGGACAGGGAATGGCTACACCTTC. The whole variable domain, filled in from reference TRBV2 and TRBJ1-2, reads EPEVTQTPSHQVTQMGQEVILRCVPISNHLYFYWYRQILGQKVEFLVSFYNNEISEKSEIFDDQFSVERPDGSNFTLKIRSTKLEDSAMYFCASSESRTGNGYTFGSGTRLTVV.

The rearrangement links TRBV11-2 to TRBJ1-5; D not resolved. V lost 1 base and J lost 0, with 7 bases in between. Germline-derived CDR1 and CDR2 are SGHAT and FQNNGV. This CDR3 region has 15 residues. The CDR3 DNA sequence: TGTGCCAGCAGCTTAGGTCCCTATAGCAATCAGCCCCAGCATTTT. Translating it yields CASSLGPYSNQPQHF.

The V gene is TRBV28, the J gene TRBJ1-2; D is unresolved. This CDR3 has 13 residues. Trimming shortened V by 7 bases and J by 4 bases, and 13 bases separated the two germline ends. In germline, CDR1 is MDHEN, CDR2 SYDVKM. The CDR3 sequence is CASTPPGVYGYTF. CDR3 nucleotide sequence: TGTGCCAGCACCCCCCCTGGCGTCTATGGCTACACCTTC.

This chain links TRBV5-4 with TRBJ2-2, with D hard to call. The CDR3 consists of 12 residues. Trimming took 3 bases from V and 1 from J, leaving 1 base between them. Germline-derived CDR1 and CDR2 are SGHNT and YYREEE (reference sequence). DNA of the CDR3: TGTGCCAGCAGCTGGAACACCGGGGAGCTGTTTTTT. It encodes CASSWNTGELFF.

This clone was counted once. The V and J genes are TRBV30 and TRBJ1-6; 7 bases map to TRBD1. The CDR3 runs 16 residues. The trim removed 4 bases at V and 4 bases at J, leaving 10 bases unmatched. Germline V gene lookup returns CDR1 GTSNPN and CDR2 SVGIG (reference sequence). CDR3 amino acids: CAWKDRKSGYNSPLHF. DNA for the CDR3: TGTGCCTGGAAGGACAGGAAATCTGGTTATAATTCACCCCTCCACTTT. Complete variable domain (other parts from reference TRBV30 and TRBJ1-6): SQTIHQWPATLVQPVGSPLSLECTVEGTSNPNLYWYRQAAGRGLQLLFYSVGIGQISSEVPQNLSASRPQDRQFILSSKKLLLSDSGFYLCAWKDRKSGYNSPLHFGNGTRLTVT.

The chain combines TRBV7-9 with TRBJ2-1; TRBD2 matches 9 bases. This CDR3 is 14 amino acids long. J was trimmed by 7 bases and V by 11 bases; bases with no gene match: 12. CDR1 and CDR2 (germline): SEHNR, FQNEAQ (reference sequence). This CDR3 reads CACREAGGRNEQFF. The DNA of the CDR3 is TGTGCCTGTCGCGAGGCGGGGGGGCGGAATGAGCAGTTCTTC.

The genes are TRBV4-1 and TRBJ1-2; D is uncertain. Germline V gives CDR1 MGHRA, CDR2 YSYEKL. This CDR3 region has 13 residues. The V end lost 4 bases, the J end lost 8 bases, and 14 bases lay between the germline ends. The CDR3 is CASSPTRTPGYTF. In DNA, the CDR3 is TGCGCCAGCAGCCCGACAAGAACGCCCGGCTACACCTTC.

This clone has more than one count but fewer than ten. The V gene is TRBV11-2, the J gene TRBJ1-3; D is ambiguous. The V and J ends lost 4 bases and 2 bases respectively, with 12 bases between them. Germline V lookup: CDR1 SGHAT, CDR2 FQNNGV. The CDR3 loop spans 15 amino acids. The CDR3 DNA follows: TGTGCCAGCAGCTCCACGGCCGGGACTGGAAACACCATATATTTT. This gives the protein CASSSTAGTGNTIYF. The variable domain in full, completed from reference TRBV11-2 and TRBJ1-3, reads EAGVAQSPRYKIIEKRQSVAFWCNPISGHATLYWYQQILGQGPKLLIQFQNNGVVDDSQLPKDRFSAERLKGVDSTLKIQPAKLEDSAVYLCASSSTAGTGNTIYFGEGSWLTVV.